The clone carrying this T cell receptor (beta chain) was picked up a small number of times. No antigen is known for it. This CDR3 is 16 amino acids long. CDR1 is MNHEY, CDR2 SMNVEV, per germline (reference sequence). The ends were cut back, 6 bases at V and 3 bases at J, with 18 bases in the middle. Using immunoSEQ multiplex PCR, the repertoire was profiled, and TCRdb retains in-frame clones only, with some absent. The profile covers 110,000 or so clones, with roughly 82% appearing a single time and 5% taken by the ten largest. This record belongs to a study of T cell responses to AZD1222 COVID-19 vaccine. Study-wide points: Reportedly, close to half of spike-specific TCRs are directed against unmutated variant regions. Donors were mostly white British, more females; clonal diversity possibly underestimated.

The chain recombines TRBV27 with TRBJ1-3; a possible D gene is TRBD1 (5 bases). The sequence came from an adult in good health. This specimen consisted of peripheral blood, obtained on day 0 of AZD1222 vaccination. Written as DNA, the CDR3 is TGTGCCAGCAGCCGGGACCCGGGCGAAGTTGGAAACACCATATATTTT. Translation gives CASSRDPGEVGNTIYF.